What follows are 15 T cell receptor beta chains derived from one specimen sequenced in a study of blood T cells in healthy people across ages. It was with a sample-barcoded 5' primer and a J-beta primer mix that a second PCR of about 7 to 12 cycles was run. TCRdb re-derived calls from the 5' RACE reads in MiXCR, one entry per CDR3 protein. The sample shows over a million distinct CDR3 sequences, under 45% of them seen only once. Material: blood. These receptors were taken from a woman aged 55-69 years in good health.

V and J are TRBV7-2 and TRBJ2-3; the match to TRBD2 covers 8 bases. The length of the CDR3 is 18 residues. Trimming took 5 bases from V and 3 from J; bases not matched to a gene: 16. In germline, CDR1 is SGHTA, CDR2 FQGNSA. The CDR3: CASSTWGGSGKGTDTQYF. The CDR3 coding sequence is TGTGCCAGCAGCACCTGGGGGGGTAGCGGGAAGGGTACAGATACGCAGTATTTT.

The chain couples TRBV21-1 to TRBJ2-7; the D call of TRBD1 is as the table states it, not checked on the DNA. TRBV21-1 is a known pseudogene. This CDR3 contains 16 residues. CDR3 sequence reads: CASSKTGGPGPYEQYF. CDR3 coding DNA: TGTGCCAGCAGCAAGACAGGGGGTCCAGGTCCCTACGAGCAGTACTTC.

The V and J genes are TRBV5-5 and TRBJ2-2, with 7 bases lining up with TRBD2. Germline V gives CDR1 SGHKS, CDR2 YYEKEE (reference sequence). V dropped 6 bases and J dropped 4; count of bases not matched to a gene: 6. CDR3 size: 14 residues. This chain's CDR3 is CASKRDYFTGELFF. Written as DNA, the CDR3 is TGTGCCAGCAAACGGGACTATTTCACCGGGGAGCTGTTTTTT.

This clonotype appeared many times. The V gene is TRBV2, the J gene TRBJ1-5; D perhaps matches TRBD1 (6 bases). Trimming removed 5 bases from V and 9 bases from J, with 17 bases in between. The CDR3 is made up of 14 amino acids. Germline assignment: CDR1 SNHLY and CDR2 FYNNEI. This CDR3 reads CASSTEGGSMPQHF. The DNA of the CDR3 is TGTGCCAGCAGTACCGAGGGGGGGAGTATGCCCCAGCATTTT. The full variable domain, its missing parts supplied by reference TRBV2 and TRBJ1-5, is EPEVTQTPSHQVTQMGQEVILRCVPISNHLYFYWYRQILGQKVEFLVSFYNNEISEKSEIFDDQFSVERPDGSNFTLKIRSTKLEDSAMYFCASSTEGGSMPQHFGDGTRLSIL.

The chain has TRBV6-5 and TRBJ2-3; possibly TRBD2 for D (5 bases). Deletions cut 5 bases from V and 4 bases from J, with 7 bases between. CDR1 and CDR2 (germline): MNHEY, SVGAGI. This CDR3 is 12 amino acids long. The CDR3: CASSEGSDTQYF. The CDR3 coding sequence is TGTGCCAGCAGTGAGGGATCAGATACGCAGTATTTT.

The chain is built from TRBV20-1 and TRBJ2-2; D is perhaps TRBD1 or TRBD2 (5 bases each). Trimming left V 3 bases short and J 0 bases short, with 8 bases between. Per germline, CDR1 DFQATT and CDR2 SNEGSKA (reference sequence). This CDR3 is built from 14 residues. This CDR3 is CSARGETNTGELFF. The CDR3 DNA reads as TGCAGTGCTAGGGGGGAAACGAACACCGGGGAGCTGTTTTTT.

This clonotype was counted at least ten times. The chain has TRBV5-1 and TRBJ2-7; no definite D call. The V gene lost 6 bases and the J gene lost 0 bases, with 13 bases spanning the gap. Germline lookup yields CDR1 SGHRS and CDR2 YFSETQ. This CDR3 contains 14 residues. In nucleotides, the CDR3 is TGCGCCAGCACCCTAAGGCCGTCCTCCTACGAGCAGTACTTC. It codes for CASTLRPSSYEQYF.

The V and J genes are TRBV27 and TRBJ2-4; 8 bases agree with TRBD1. Germline V gene sequence: CDR1 MNHEY, CDR2 SMNVEV (reference sequence). V was pared by 10 bases and J by 0 bases, with 14 bases of the junction left unmatched. This CDR3 is built from 17 residues. The CDR3 protein is CATLRTGLNIAKNIQYF. The CDR3 DNA reads as TGTGCCACCCTAAGGACAGGGCTGAATATAGCCAAAAACATTCAGTACTTC.

The rearrangement uses TRBV6-2 or TRBV6-3 and TRBJ1-2, with D maybe TRBD1 (5 bases). The V gene's germline CDR1 is MNHEY and CDR2 SVGEGT. The CDR3 is made up of 13 amino acids. V was shortened by 7 bases and J by 8 bases, with 17 bases between the two germline ends. The CDR3 bases are TGTGCCAGCACCCGAGACAGAATTGAGGGCTACACCTTC. Translating gives CASTRDRIEGYTF.

This clonotype occurred many times. This chain connects TRBV12-3 or TRBV12-4 to TRBJ2-6; no firm D call. Trimming took off 3 bases at V and 0 bases at J, with 18 bases between the two ends. The CDR3 consists of 19 residues. The CDR3 DNA reads as TGTGCCAGCAGTTTTTCCGCAGGAAAAACTCTCTCTGGGGCCAACGTCCTGACTTTC. The encoded protein is CASSFSAGKTLSGANVLTF.

CDR3 bases: TGTGCCAGCAGCAACACAGGGTCTCCAGATACGCAGTATTTT. Its protein is CASSNTGSPDTQYF. The rearrangement uses TRBV11-3 and TRBJ2-3, with D perhaps matching TRBD1 (6 bases). The CDR3 runs to 14 residues. The V end was cut by 5 bases, the J end by 4 bases, with 13 bases between. The germline CDR1 and CDR2 sequences are SGHNT and YENEEA.

The chain uses TRBV9 and TRBJ2-1; 8 bases map to TRBD2. The DNA matches TRBJ2-7 better at its end, which makes the J call doubtful. CDR3 length: 15 residues. CDR1 is SGDLS and CDR2 is YYNGEE in the germline V gene. The chain's CDR3 is CASSATSGFYNEQYF. As DNA, the CDR3 is TGTGCCAGCAGCGCAACTAGCGGTTTCTACAATGAGCAGTACTTC.

This clonotype was picked up a small number of times. This sequence joins TRBV7-9 and TRBJ2-1, with 9 bases lining up with TRBD2. Germline V gene data show CDR1 as SEHNR and CDR2 as FQNEAQ (reference sequence). This CDR3 spans 17 amino acids. Unmatched junction bases numbered 10, after V lost 5 bases and J lost 2 bases. In DNA form, the CDR3 reads TGTGCCAGCAGCCCCCGACTAGCGGAGACTACCTACAATGAGCAGTTCTTC. Protein: CASSPRLAETTYNEQFF.

At least ten counts were recorded for this clonotype. The genes are TRBV7-8 and TRBJ2-5; TRBD2 agrees at 8 bases. The CDR3 extends over 15 amino acids. The V and J ends lost 1 base and 4 bases, in that order; junction bases with no gene match: 5. Germline lookup yields CDR1 SGHVS and CDR2 FQNEAQ. CDR3: CASSLDTGGGETQYF. CDR3 nucleotides: TGTGCCAGCAGCTTAGATACGGGAGGGGGAGAGACCCAGTACTTC.

This clonotype has just a few counts. The gene calls are TRBV3-1 and TRBJ2-1; the match to TRBD2 covers 10 bases. The CDR3 spans 19 residues. With 4 bases clipped from V and 0 bases from J, the junction kept 12 bases outside the gene matches. Germline-derived CDR1 and CDR2 are LGHDT and YNNKEL (reference sequence). The CDR3 protein is CASSLISGTSVGSYNEQFF. CDR3 nucleotides: TGTGCCAGCAGCCTTATCTCCGGGACTAGCGTCGGCTCCTACAATGAGCAGTTCTTC.